These T cell receptor beta chains were read from a single sample in a study of read filtering for tumor transcriptome and immune sequencing. TCRdb used MiXCR to reprocess the reads, holding one entry per CDR3 protein. The table shows about 90,000 distinct CDR3 sequences, with more than 9% occurring only once. Sequencing was performed on a population of CD138-negative cells sorted from bone marrow. These receptors all stem from a donor at least 40 years old with multiple myeloma. Each CDR3 is given with its conserved first and last residue. D genes are given only for firm matches. Clone size is shown for a subset of rows, as once, few, many or a class of expanded clone.

TRBD1,TRBJ2-7,many,TRBV5-1,TGCGCCAGCAGCTTGGGACAGGGGGCGCGTGAGCAGTACTTC,CASSLGQGAREQYF
NA,TRBJ2-1,NA,TRBV19,TGTGCCAGTAGGTTGTTAGCCGGGGGAGACCAGGGGATGTACAATGAGCAGTTCTTC,CASRLLAGGDQGMYNEQFF
TRBD2,TRBJ2-1,many,TRBV30,TGTGCCGCTTATAGCGGGTCCAATGAGCAGTTCTTC,CAAYSGSNEQFF
TRBD2,TRBJ2-1,many,TRBV9,TGTGCCAGCAAAGCCTGGGGGGGATTTTACTCGCGGTTCTTC,CASKAWGGFYSRFF
TRBD2,TRBJ2-4,many,TRBV18,TGTGCCAGCTCACCACCCCGAGGAACCTACGGGGGGGCCAAAAACATTCAGTACTTC,CASSPPRGTYGGAKNIQYF
TRBD1,TRBJ1-1,few,TRBV4-2,TGTGCCAGCAGCCAAGCGACCCTACAGGGGGTTGGAACTGAAGCTTCCTTT,CASSQATLQGVGTEASF
NA,TRBJ2-5,many,TRBV5-1,TGCGCCAGCGGCTTGGGGGGCAACCAAGAGACCCAGTACTTC,CASGLGGNQETQYF
TRBD2,TRBJ2-1,many,TRBV5-1,TGTGCCAGCAGCTTGGTAGCGGGACCCTACAATGAGCAGTTCTTC,CASSLVAGPYNEQFF
NA,TRBJ2-3,few,TRBV28,TGTGCCAGCAGCTTACAAACAAAGCGGGATACGCAGTATTTT,CASSLQTKRDTQYF
NA,TRBJ2-1,NA,TRBV20-1,TGCAGCGCTAGAGATATGGAGGCAAGCTCCTACAATGAGCAGTTCTTC,CSARDMEASSYNEQFF
NA,TRBJ1-6,many,TRBV11-2,TGTGCCAGCAGCTTAGACGGAGGTTATAATTCACCCCTCCACTTT,CASSLDGGYNSPLHF
NA,TRBJ2-7,NA,TRBV4-1,TGCGCCAGCAGCCAAGGCGACGAGCAGTACTTC,CASSQGDEQYF
NA,TRBJ2-3,few,TRBV15,TGTGCCACCAGCAGAGCAGGGTATACGCAGTATTTT,CATSRAGYTQYF
NA,TRBJ2-5,many,TRBV5-1,TGCGCCAGCAGCTTGGAGGGACCTCAAGAGACCCAGTACTTC,CASSLEGPQETQYF
TRBD1,TRBJ2-1,few,TRBV24-1,TGTGCCACCAGTGACCACGGACAGGGAAGAAGTAGCTCCTACAATGAGCAGTTCTTC,CATSDHGQGRSSSYNEQFF
TRBD2,TRBJ2-7,many,TRBV19,TGTGCCAGTAGCAGCCTAGCGGGGGCCAGGGAGCAGTACTTC,CASSSLAGAREQYF
NA,TRBJ1-5,many,TRBV7-2,TGTGCCAGCAGCTTAGACAGGGTTCGTTCGGGCAATCAGCCCCAGCATTTT,CASSLDRVRSGNQPQHF
NA,TRBJ2-1,many,TRBV2,TGTGCCAGCAGTGAGGTTAGCGCCGACAATGAGCAGTTCTTC,CASSEVSADNEQFF
NA,TRBJ2-2,many,TRBV5-1,TGCGCCAGCAGGACGGGATGGGGAATATATACCGGGGAGCTGTTTTTT,CASRTGWGIYTGELFF
NA,TRBJ2-1,NA,TRBV5-5,TGTGCCAGCAGCTTCGGGTCTTGGCCCCACAATGAGCAGTTCTTC,CASSFGSWPHNEQFF
NA,TRBJ1-1,many,TRBV7-8,TGTGCCAGCAGTGGGAATTTGGGGACTGAAGCTTTCTTT,CASSGNLGTEAFF
NA,TRBJ1-3,few,TRBV30,TGTGCCTGGAGACCACCCGGGACAGGAAACACCATATATTTT,CAWRPPGTGNTIYF
TRBD2,TRBJ2-1,few,TRBV19,TGTGCCTGTAGTTTTTTAGGGACTAGCGGGAGGGGTGAGCAGTTCTTC,CACSFLGTSGRGEQFF
NA,TRBJ2-3,few,TRBV2,TGTGCCTGTACCCCGGGTGAGACAGATACGCAGTATTTT,CACTPGETDTQYF
NA,TRBJ1-4,few,TRBV7-9,TGTGCCAGCAGCAGGGCGGTTAATGAAAAACTGTTTTTT,CASSRAVNEKLFF
NA,TRBJ2-7,NA,TRBV6-2/TRBV6-3,TGTGCCAGCAGTTACGGGGGCAGAAACTACGAGCAGTACTTC,CASSYGGRNYEQYF
NA,TRBJ2-3,NA,TRBV7-2,TGTGCCAGCGCCCCCCGCTTGGCCAGCGGAACAGATACGCAGTATTTT,CASAPRLASGTDTQYF
NA,TRBJ1-1,many,TRBV7-9,TGTGCCAGCAGCTTAGTCGCCGAGGCCGTTGAAGCTTTCTTT,CASSLVAEAVEAFF
TRBD1,TRBJ1-5,medium-sized,TRBV7-9,TGTGCCAGCAGCTTAGACTTTTCGGGGACAGCCCGTTTGACCTTT,CASSLDFSGTARLTF
NA,TRBJ2-1,many,TRBV14,TGTGCCAGCAGCCACCCCGGGACCACAAATGAGCAGTTCTTC,CASSHPGTTNEQFF
NA,TRBJ1-1,many,TRBV18,TGTGCCAGCTCACCAACAGACAGAACCGGTACCTTCTACACTGAAGCTTTCTTT,CASSPTDRTGTFYTEAFF
NA,TRBJ2-4,many,TRBV7-2,TGTGCCAGCAGCTTCCCCCCCACGAGTCTAGCCAAAAACATTCAGTACTTC,CASSFPPTSLAKNIQYF
TRBD2,TRBJ2-7,many,TRBV2,TGTGCCAGCAGTGTAGCGGGAGCTTCCTACGAGCAGTACTTC,CASSVAGASYEQYF
NA,TRBJ2-1,many,TRBV6-4,TGTGCCAGCGGATGGGTGGGAGCTGCCTACAATGAGCAGTTCTTC,CASGWVGAAYNEQFF
TRBD2,TRBJ2-1,many,TRBV12-3/TRBV12-4,TGTGCCAGCAGTGGTACGACTAGCGGGAATTACAATGAGCAGTTCTTC,CASSGTTSGNYNEQFF
TRBD1,TRBJ2-1,many,TRBV13,TGTGCCAGCAGTACCGGCTGGGACAGGGACTACAATGAGCAGTTCTTC,CASSTGWDRDYNEQFF
NA,TRBJ2-3,many,TRBV13,TGTGCCAGCACCAAAGGGGATACGCAGTATTTT,CASTKGDTQYF
TRBD2,TRBJ2-5,many,TRBV5-1,TGCGCCAGCAGCCAGACTAGCGCCCAAGAGACCCAGTACTTC,CASSQTSAQETQYF
NA,TRBJ2-7,many,TRBV5-1,TGCGCCAGCAGAGCAGCAGGGGGGACCTACGAGCAGTACTTC,CASRAAGGTYEQYF
NA,TRBJ2-2,many,TRBV7-9,TGTGCCAGCAGCTTTGAACGGAACACCGGGGAGCTGTTTTTT,CASSFERNTGELFF
TRBD2,TRBJ2-3,many,TRBV5-1,TGCGCCAGCAGCCCGTCGACTAGCGGGAGCACAGATACGCAGTATTTT,CASSPSTSGSTDTQYF
TRBD2,TRBJ2-6,many,TRBV7-6,TGTGCCAGCAGCCCCTCCGGGGGAAGCGGGAGGGCCGTGGGGGCCAACGTCCTGACTTTC,CASSPSGGSGRAVGANVLTF
NA,TRBJ1-3,many,TRBV7-9,TGTGCCAGCAGCTCTCCCGGGCCAGCATCTGGAAACACCATATATTTT,CASSSPGPASGNTIYF
NA,TRBJ2-7,many,TRBV30,TGTGCCTGGGGTACTCTTTACTACGAGCAGTACTTC,CAWGTLYYEQYF
NA,TRBJ2-3,few,TRBV5-1,TGCGCCAGCAGCTCGAAACCGGGGCAAACCCGCCCAGATACGCGGTATTTT,CASSSKPGQTRPDTRYF
TRBD2,TRBJ2-1,many,TRBV7-2,TGTGCCAGCAGCTTATTGGCGAGCGGGAGGGCCGGCGAGCAGTTCTTC,CASSLLASGRAGEQFF
NA,TRBJ1-6,few,TRBV7-2,TGTGCCAGCAGCTTCGGGGGGCGCGGGGGGAATTCACCCCTCCACTTT,CASSFGGRGGNSPLHF